This T cell receptor (beta chain) appears in the sequencing data of a study of cytomegalovirus exposure and HLA in healthy donors. From germline, CDR1 is MNHEY and CDR2 SVGAGI. Trimming took 4 bases from V and 8 from J, leaving 14 bases between them. The CDR3 totals 13 residues. Primers included in the PCR were 60 Vbeta and 13 Jbeta primers. Profiled with immunoSEQ multiplex PCR; TCRdb holds only in-frame clones, not every one. The table records under 150,000 clones, approximately 10% of them present only once. The sample comprised PBMCs. The rearrangement links TRBV6-5 to TRBJ1-1; tentatively, D is TRBD1 (6 bases). The receptor was isolated from a middle-aged woman in good health and CMV-seropositive. CDR3 sequence (DNA): TGTGCCAGCAGTTTCGTAGGGGGACGCGAAGCTTTCTTT. Protein: CASSFVGGREAFF.